Included here is one T cell receptor beta chain sequence, with context. One junction end disagrees with the germline gene, perhaps due to a read error. This sample stems from a study of neurological immune-mediated disorders. TCRdb passed the 5' RACE reads through MiXCR, listing each CDR3 protein once. The repertoire has around 80,000 distinct CDR3 sequences, about 9.4% of them found once; the top ten carry roughly 2%. Unsorted libraries came from 2 million PBMCs stored at -80 °C. CDR1 and CDR2 from the germline V gene are MNHEY and SMNVEV (reference sequence). This CDR3 is 15 amino acids long. The receptor was derived from a man aged 40-49 years in good health. V is TRBV27 and J is TRBJ2-2; the D gene could be TRBD1 or TRBD2 (5 bases each). Material for sequencing was PBMCs. The CDR3 spells CVSKEGTSGTGELFF. The DNA for the CDR3 is TGTGTCAGCAAAGAGGGGACCTCGGGCACCGGGGAGCTGTTTTTT.